The T cell receptor delta chain described here comes from a study of γδ T cells in repeated Plasmodium falciparum infection. Across the study: Malian children with intense seasonal malaria exposure were compared with matched Australian children. Samples were taken at baseline, before some infections, and 21 days after each. Findings of the study overall: Repeated controlled infections reportedly drove waves of new clonotype selection in Vdelta2-negative, mostly Vdelta1+, gammadelta repertoires.

Flow sorting of PBMC yielded separate Vgamma9/Vdelta2+ and Vdelta2-negative gammadelta T cell populations for bulk repertoire analysis. The germline gives CDR1 TSESDYY, CDR2 QEAYKQQN. The CDR3 is 20 amino acids. TCRdb re-called clones from the multiplex PCR reads via CATT. This table has some 51,000 delta-chain clones, roughly 2% appearing once. This clone was seen a few times. The antigen remains undetermined. Translating this DNA gives a protein that differs at residue 18 from the TCRdb one, which belongs to a much larger clone; a read error is likely, and the protein shown is this translation. There is no J gene call, but TRAV38-2/DV8 is given as the V gene; no check of the table's D call, TRDD3, against the DNA was made. Material for sequencing was gamma-delta T cells from blood. The sequence was collected from a pool of human donors (malaria-infected and uninfected, not separated). CDR3 amino acids: CAYRNKPAYWGIRGAGKFIF. CDR3 nucleotide sequence: TGTGCTTATAGGAACAAACCTGCGTACTGGGGGATACGGGGCGCCGGTAAATTCATCTTT.